This entry describes one TCR beta chain. This specimen belongs to a study of control samples from healthy donors and cancer patients. Some clones are missing from TCRdb's copy, which holds only in-frame ones; the method was immunoSEQ multiplex PCR. The sample consists of about 160,000 clones, roughly 90% of them appearing once. With 0 bases removed from V and 8 bases from J, the gap between germline ends came to 14 bases. The CDR3 spans 16 residues. Germline V gives CDR1 MNHEY, CDR2 SVGAGI. This receptor was obtained from a man aged 25 to 40 in good health. The sequencing sample was made of blood. The chain employs TRBV6-5 and TRBJ1-6; D unresolved. The CDR3 sequence is CASSYSLVRTHSPLHF. CDR3 sequence (DNA): TGTGCCAGCAGTTACTCGCTGGTACGAACCCATTCACCCCTCCACTTT.